The rows below give T cell receptor beta chains drawn from one sample of a study of blood T cell repertoires in COVID-19. The assay was immunoSEQ multiplex PCR, and TCRdb's table has in-frame clones only and misses some. In the table there are roughly 100,000 clones, roughly 80% of which are singletons. Sequenced input: peripheral blood. These receptor sequences come from a woman older than 75 with active or convalescent COVID-19. The CDR3 runs from the conserved cysteine through the conserved F or W. Each record gives: CDR3 protein, clone size, V gene, J gene. Size is stated for part of the rows, as once, few or many counts, or as a class when the clone is expanded.

CDR3: CASSFVGSGVNNEQFF; size: -; V: TRBV7-2; J: TRBJ2-1
CDR3: CALEARVSNYGYTF; size: -; V: TRBV30; J: TRBJ1-2
CDR3: CASSIYSGETYEQYF; size: -; V: TRBV19; J: TRBJ2-7
CDR3: CSASSLAESNGIKYF; size: -; V: TRBV20-1; J: TRBJ2-5
CDR3: CASSLSSTQETQYF; size: once; V: TRBV5-1; J: TRBJ2-5
CDR3: CASSLNIQETQYF; size: once; V: TRBV7-3; J: TRBJ2-5
CDR3: CASTSPRQGGEQYF; size: few; V: TRBV7-8; J: TRBJ2-7
CDR3: CASSLVSSGYTF; size: -; V: TRBV13; J: TRBJ1-2
CDR3: CASSLDREAFF; size: -; V: TRBV7-9; J: TRBJ1-1
CDR3: CASSPPGRDNEKLFF; size: -; V: TRBV3-1/TRBV3-2; J: TRBJ1-4
CDR3: CASSRLAGEVEQYF; size: -; V: TRBV6-6; J: TRBJ2-7
CDR3: CASSYRVFYGYTF; size: -; V: TRBV28; J: TRBJ1-2
CDR3: CASSPTSGRYNEQFF; size: -; V: TRBV9; J: TRBJ2-1
CDR3: CASSIGTSPYTEAFF; size: -; V: TRBV19; J: TRBJ1-1
CDR3: CASSKGGTGYNYGYTF; size: once; V: TRBV28; J: TRBJ1-2
CDR3: CASSGRDTRSEAFF; size: -; V: TRBV19; J: TRBJ1-1
CDR3: CASSFWQGMGNTEAFF; size: once; V: TRBV28; J: TRBJ1-1
CDR3: CATSSLAGSYNEQFF; size: many; V: TRBV24-1; J: TRBJ2-1
CDR3: CASSPPGTEQYF; size: few; V: TRBV18; J: TRBJ2-7
CDR3: CASSQHLWEDTEAFF; size: few; V: TRBV14; J: TRBJ1-1
CDR3: CASSTPGHDQETQYF; size: -; V: TRBV5-4; J: TRBJ2-5
CDR3: CASSVGGGVSGANVLTF; size: -; V: TRBV9; J: TRBJ2-6
CDR3: CATSDPGGAQHF; size: -; V: TRBV24-1; J: TRBJ1-5
CDR3: CASSQRGAGGITDTQYF; size: once; V: TRBV4-2; J: TRBJ2-3
CDR3: CASSLATYEQYF; size: -; V: TRBV11-2; J: TRBJ2-7
CDR3: CSASTPGLPPETQYF; size: -; V: TRBV20-1; J: TRBJ2-5
CDR3: CASSLQTGQGYGYTF; size: -; V: TRBV7-2; J: TRBJ1-2